This entry lists 21 T cell receptor beta chains sequenced from one sample in a study of CD8+ T cells in alopecia areata. Alopecia areata patients provided lesional scalp punch biopsies and peripheral blood. Once RNA had been extracted, it was reverse transcribed into cDNA to act as the sequencing template. Sequenced by immunoSEQ multiplex PCR; TCRdb stores in-frame clones only, minus some. The sample records about 19,000 clones, 65% to 75% being singletons. Specimen: skin, collected at week 0. The receptors shown here come from a human donor with alopecia areata.

This chain uses TRBV7-8 with TRBJ2-5; D uncertain. Germline CDR1 reads SGHVS; CDR2 reads FQNEAQ. The CDR3 length is 14 residues. V lost 1 base and J lost 2, with 8 bases in between. CDR3 loop: CASSLGLMQETQYF. The CDR3 DNA reads TGTGCCAGCAGCTTAGGTCTTATGCAAGAGACCCAGTACTTC.

The rearrangement uses TRBV5-4 and TRBJ2-5, with D uncertain. The CDR3 runs to 14 residues. Trimming removed 3 bases at V and 4 bases at J, with 13 bases between. Germline V gene sequence: CDR1 SGHNT, CDR2 YYREEE (reference sequence). The DNA of the CDR3 is TGTGCCAGCAGCTCGGACCTTGTCGGAGAGACCCAGTACTTC. Translated: CASSSDLVGETQYF.

This clone was recorded a few times. The chain uses TRBV4-2 and TRBJ2-3; D may be TRBD1 or TRBD2 (7 bases each). Trimming removed 4 bases at V and 2 bases at J, with 13 bases between. The CDR3 runs to 15 residues. CDR1 LGHNA and CDR2 YNFKEQ come from the germline V gene. CDR3 in amino acids: CASSPQGDYTDTQYF. CDR3 in DNA: TGTGCCAGCAGCCCCCAGGGGGACTACACAGATACGCAGTATTTT.

The V gene is TRBV11-2, the J gene TRBJ2-3, with 8 nucleotides matching TRBD2. Germline V gives CDR1 SGHAT, CDR2 FQNNGV. The CDR3 runs 15 residues. The V segment lost 4 bases and the J segment 6 bases; nucleotides outside the gene matches: 9. The CDR3 spells CASSWGGGGMDTQYF. CDR3 nucleotides: TGTGCCAGCAGCTGGGGAGGCGGGGGGATGGATACGCAGTATTTT.

This chain connects TRBV7-9 to TRBJ1-2; 7 bases fit TRBD1. Germline V gene lookup returns CDR1 SEHNR and CDR2 FQNEAQ (reference sequence). CDR3 length: 13 amino acids. After removal of 1 base from V and 6 bases from J, the junction contained 2 bases not matched to a gene. The CDR3 nucleotides are TGTGCCAGCAGCTTAGACAGGGGAAATGGCTACACCTTC. This codes for CASSLDRGNGYTF.

CDR3 residues: CASSLEGLAGGEQFF. The CDR3 DNA is TGTGCCAGCAGCCTTGAGGGGCTAGCGGGGGGTGAGCAGTTCTTC. This sequence joins TRBV13 and TRBJ2-1; the match to TRBD2 covers 11 bases. Germline-derived CDR1 and CDR2 are PRHDT and FYEKMQ (reference sequence). The CDR3 runs 15 residues. V gave up 5 bases and J gave up 9 bases; unmatched junction bases: 9.

V and J are TRBV7-9 and TRBJ2-5; no firm D call. The CDR3 spans 15 residues. With 5 bases removed from V and 1 base from J, the gap between germline ends came to 14 bases. Germline CDR1 SEHNR, CDR2 FQNEAQ (reference sequence). This CDR3 is CASSTLLGGQETQYF. For the CDR3, the DNA is TGTGCCAGCAGCACCCTTTTGGGCGGCCAAGAGACCCAGTACTTC.

The CDR3 DNA reads as TGTGCCAGCAGGGCGACAGGGTCGAGGGAGGGCGAGCAGTACTTC. Protein sequence: CASRATGSREGEQYF. V is TRBV6-1 and J is TRBJ2-7; perhaps D is TRBD1 or TRBD2 (7 bases each). The CDR3 totals 15 residues. V gave up 6 bases and J gave up 6 bases, with 21 bases separating them. Germline CDR1 MNHNS, CDR2 SASEGT.

The chain combines TRBV9 with TRBJ1-2, with a possible D match to TRBD1 (5 bases). CDR1 is SGDLS and CDR2 is YYNGEE in the germline V gene. V gave up 3 bases and J gave up 1 base, with 19 bases separating them. This CDR3 has 17 residues. CDR3 coding DNA: TGTGCCAGCAGCGAGAGCCCGGGACTGGAATTTAACTATGGCTACACCTTC. Amino acids: CASSESPGLEFNYGYTF.

The chain combines TRBV29-1 with TRBJ1-1, with D unclear. The germline gives CDR1 SQVTM, CDR2 ANQGSEA. V lost 1 base, J lost 1 base, and 10 bases lay in between. This CDR3 spans 14 amino acids. The CDR3 protein is CSVEVATQNTEAFF. DNA for the CDR3: TGCAGCGTTGAAGTAGCCACACAGAACACTGAAGCTTTCTTT.

This chain joins TRBV4-1 and TRBJ1-2; unclear D gene. The CDR3 length is 14 residues. Looked up from germline, CDR1 is MGHRA and CDR2 is YSYEKL. V was clipped by 0 bases and J by 3 bases, with 8 bases between them. CDR3: CASSQDTGDYGYTF. CDR3 DNA: TGCGCCAGCAGCCAAGATACCGGAGACTATGGCTACACCTTC.

This chain uses TRBV6-6 with TRBJ2-1, with 11 bases aligning to TRBD2. CDR1 and CDR2 (germline): MNHNY, SVGAGI (reference sequence). This CDR3 comprises 14 residues. V lost 0 bases to trimming and J lost 12 bases; unmatched junction nucleotides: 4. The chain's CDR3 is CASSYSNLAGGQFF. The CDR3 DNA reads as TGTGCCAGCAGTTACTCGAATCTAGCGGGGGGGCAGTTCTTC.

The genes are TRBV9 and TRBJ2-3; D gene unclear. This CDR3 is 13 amino acids long. CDR1 SGDLS and CDR2 YYNGEE come from the germline V gene. Trimming shortened V by 3 bases and J by 6 bases, and 11 bases separated the two germline ends. This CDR3 reads CASSEMGADTQYF. DNA for the CDR3: TGTGCCAGCAGCGAGATGGGCGCGGATACGCAGTATTTT.

The rearrangement links TRBV5-6 to TRBJ2-7, with no clear D. There are 14 residues in the CDR3. The V end lost 2 bases, the J end lost 8 bases, and 17 bases lay between the germline ends. Germline CDR1 and CDR2: SGHDT and YYEEEE. CDR3 nucleotides: TGTGCCAGCAGCTTAGCAGGTCCAAAAGAGCAGCAGTACTTC. This gives the protein CASSLAGPKEQQYF.

This clone is labeled as medium-sized. The chain links TRBV30 to TRBJ1-5; possibly TRBD1 for D (5 bases). In germline, CDR1 is GTSNPN, CDR2 SVGIG (reference sequence). Trimming removed 1 base from V and 4 bases from J, with 5 bases in between. The CDR3 has 12 residues. The chain's CDR3 is CAWSGTNQPQHF. The CDR3 nucleotides read TGTGCCTGGAGTGGGACAAATCAGCCCCAGCATTTT. Supplemented by reference TRBV30 and TRBJ1-5, the full variable domain reads SQTIHQWPATLVQPVGSPLSLECTVEGTSNPNLYWYRQAAGRGLQLLFYSVGIGQISSEVPQNLSASRPQDRQFILSSKKLLLSDSGFYLCAWSGTNQPQHFGDGTRLSIL.

The chain has TRBV6-5 and TRBJ1-2; 7 bases line up with TRBD1. This CDR3 region has 13 residues. The V and J ends lost 5 bases and 4 bases, in that order; junction bases with no gene match: 4. The germline gives CDR1 MNHEY, CDR2 SVGAGI. The CDR3 reads CASSLYRGYGYTF. The CDR3 DNA sequence: TGTGCCAGCAGTCTGTACAGGGGCTATGGCTACACCTTC.

The rearrangement uses TRBV4-2 and TRBJ2-5; D is unclear. This CDR3 is built from 19 residues. Trimming pared 1 base from V and 4 bases from J, leaving 25 bases between. Germline V gene lookup returns CDR1 LGHNA and CDR2 YNFKEQ. CDR3 amino acids: CASSQGGKFPSLTRETQYF. In DNA, the CDR3 is TGTGCCAGCAGCCAAGGAGGAAAATTCCCCTCCCTGACAAGAGAGACCCAGTACTTC.

The CDR3: CASGGGYRTDTQYF. CDR3 nucleotide sequence: TGTGCCAGCGGAGGGGGTTATCGCACAGATACGCAGTATTTT. The genes are TRBV6-5 and TRBJ2-3; D is perhaps TRBD1 or TRBD2 (6 bases each). V lost 8 bases and J 1 base, leaving 13 bases between the germline ends. This CDR3 contains 14 residues. The germline V gene encodes CDR1 MNHEY and CDR2 SVGAGI.

This clone was picked up a small number of times. This sequence joins TRBV5-5 and TRBJ1-2, with D maybe TRBD1 (5 bases). Per germline, CDR1 SGHKS and CDR2 YYEKEE (reference sequence). V gave up 0 bases and J gave up 8 bases, with 17 bases separating them. CDR3 size: 15 residues. CDR3 nucleotides: TGTGCCAGCAGCTTGGAGTCAGGGCCCGTTGGAGGCTACACCTTC. Translated: CASSLESGPVGGYTF.

This clone was counted only a few times. A read error may be the cause here, since a much bigger clone is one base away. The V call is TRBV4-2, the J call TRBJ2-1; 8 nucleotides line up with TRBD2. V shed 1 base and J 6 bases; nucleotides not matched to a gene: 14. Germline CDR1 and CDR2: LGHNA and YNFKEQ. The CDR3 loop spans 18 amino acids. This CDR3 is CASSQVDMGFRGGNEQFF. In nucleotides, the CDR3 is TGTGCCAGCAGCCAAGTAGATATGGGCTTTCGGGGGGGCAATGAGCAGTTCTTC.

There are a few counts of this clone. The J gene is TRBJ1-4, the V gene TRBV7-2; the D is unclear. V was cut by 1 base and J by 2 bases, with 5 bases left in between. This CDR3 region has 14 residues. CDR1 is SGHTA, CDR2 FQGNSA, per germline. The CDR3 DNA sequence: TGTGCCAGCAGCTTAGAACAGACTAATGAAAAACTGTTTTTT. It specifies CASSLEQTNEKLFF.